A single sample is the source of the 27 T cell receptor beta chains below, sequenced in a study of shared clonotypes between healthy human individuals. The assay was immunoSEQ multiplex PCR, and TCRdb's table has in-frame clones only and misses some. This sample has about 470,000 clones, with more than 75% found just once. Material for sequencing was PBMCs. All receptors derive from a woman aged 40 to 50 in good health. Some clones in this sample may be carry-over from other donors' samples.

This sequence joins TRBV2 and TRBJ2-1; 7 nucleotides line up with TRBD2. After removal of 6 bases from V and 0 bases from J, the junction contained 11 bases not matched to a gene. The germline gives CDR1 SNHLY, CDR2 FYNNEI. CDR3 length: 17 residues. CDR3 protein: CASRLTSSGRSYNEQFF. Here the CDR3 DNA reads TGTGCCAGCAGACTCACCAGTAGCGGGCGCTCCTACAATGAGCAGTTCTTC.

This rearrangement joins TRBV25-1 to TRBJ2-1; 8 bases are shared with TRBD2. The CDR3 covers 18 residues. V lost 3 bases and J lost 7; bases outside the gene matches: 17. The germline V gene has CDR1 MGHDK and CDR2 SYGVNS. The CDR3 nucleotides are TGTGCCAGCAGTGAGGGCAGGACGGGAGGGCCGAGTGGAAATGAGCAGTTCTTC. This sequence encodes CASSEGRTGGPSGNEQFF.

The gene calls are TRBV18 and TRBJ1-1; weak D call: TRBD1 (5 bases). Germline loops: CDR1 KGHSH, CDR2 LQKENI. V was shortened by 5 bases and J by 5 bases, with 18 bases between the two germline ends. The CDR3 length is 15 residues. The CDR3 DNA reads as TGTGCCAGCTCATCTTCCGACAGCTTCGGGACTGAAGCTTTCTTT. It yields the protein CASSSSDSFGTEAFF. Looking up the rest from reference TRBV18 and TRBJ1-1 gives the full variable domain: NAGVMQNPRHLVRRRGQEARLRCSPMKGHSHVYWYRQLPEEGLKFMVYLQKENIIDESGMPKERFSAEFPKEGPSILRIQQVVRGDSAAYFCASSSSDSFGTEAFFGQGTRLTVV.

The rearrangement joins TRBV29-1 to TRBJ1-1; perhaps TRBD1 as D (5 bases). This CDR3 is 15 amino acids long. V was pared by 1 base and J by 3 bases, with 15 bases between. CDR1 and CDR2 from the germline V gene are SQVTM and ANQGSEA. The CDR3 DNA sequence: TGCAGCGTTGAAGGTGGGCGGGGGTCGGACACTGAAGCTTTCTTT. The encoded protein is CSVEGGRGSDTEAFF.

The rearrangement links TRBV4-2 to TRBJ2-7; a possible D gene is TRBD2 (5 bases). V lost 5 bases and J 4 bases, leaving 15 bases between the germline ends. Germline loops: CDR1 LGHNA, CDR2 YNFKEQ. The CDR3 runs 14 residues. CDR3 region: CASSAGRIGYEQYF. DNA of the CDR3: TGTGCCAGCAGCGCTGGGAGAATCGGATACGAGCAGTACTTC.

The chain uses TRBV5-1 and TRBJ2-3, with D perhaps matching TRBD2 (7 bases). Looked up from germline, CDR1 is SGHRS and CDR2 is YFSETQ. The CDR3 runs 14 residues. V lost 6 bases and J lost 0, with 11 bases in between. CDR3 nucleotide sequence: TGCGCCAGCATCAGGGGAGGGAGCACAGATACGCAGTATTTT. The encoded protein is CASIRGGSTDTQYF.

This clone turned up a few times. V usage is TRBV27 and J usage is TRBJ1-5; D gene ambiguous. The germline V gene encodes CDR1 MNHEY and CDR2 SMNVEV (reference sequence). V was trimmed by 4 bases and J by 0 bases, leaving 19 bases between them. The CDR3 loop spans 18 amino acids. In DNA form, the CDR3 reads TGTGCCAGCAGTTCTTCCATCGAGGGAATTTATAGCAATCAGCCCCAGCATTTT. The encoded protein is CASSSSIEGIYSNQPQHF.

This rearrangement joins TRBV27 to TRBJ1-4; a weak D match, TRBD1 (5 bases). The CDR3 consists of 16 residues. V was clipped by 5 bases and J by 3 bases, with 16 bases between them. The V gene's germline CDR1 is MNHEY and CDR2 SMNVEV (reference sequence). This CDR3 reads CASSPQGRGANEKLFF. CDR3 sequence (DNA): TGTGCCAGCAGTCCTCAGGGTCGGGGAGCTAATGAAAAACTGTTTTTT.

The V and J genes are TRBV5-1 and TRBJ2-5; D tentatively fits TRBD1 or TRBD2 (6 bases each). Per the germline V gene, CDR1 is SGHRS and CDR2 is YFSETQ. The CDR3 sequence is 17 residues long. Trimming left V 0 bases short and J 4 bases short, with 19 bases between. CDR3 sequence reads: CASSLAGGQGVGETQYF. In nucleotides, the CDR3 is TGCGCCAGCAGCTTGGCCGGGGGCCAAGGAGTAGGAGAGACCCAGTACTTC. The full variable domain, in which reference TRBV5-1 and TRBJ2-5 provide the parts outside the CDR3, is KAGVTQTPRYLIKTRGQQVTLSCSPISGHRSVSWYQQTPGQGLQFLFEYFSETQRNKGNFPGRFSGRQFSNSRSEMNVSTLELGDSALYLCASSLAGGQGVGETQYFGPGTRLLVL.

The rearrangement links TRBV5-1 to TRBJ2-7; either TRBD1 or TRBD2 may fit D (5 bases each). The CDR3 runs to 14 residues. V was shortened by 0 bases and J by 6 bases, with 13 bases between the two germline ends. Germline-derived CDR1 and CDR2 are SGHRS and YFSETQ. CDR3 loop: CASSLVPGTIEQYF. In nucleotides, the CDR3 is TGCGCCAGCAGCTTGGTGCCCGGGACCATCGAGCAGTACTTC.

The V gene is TRBV5-1, the J gene TRBJ2-1; D is unresolved. V lost 2 bases and J 0 bases, leaving 21 bases between the germline ends. Germline V gene data show CDR1 as SGHRS and CDR2 as YFSETQ. There are 19 residues in the CDR3. CDR3 nucleotide sequence: TGCGCCAGCAGCTTACTTCGGGTTCTGCGTTCCAGCTCCTACAATGAGCAGTTCTTC. This gives the protein CASSLLRVLRSSSYNEQFF.

The gene calls are TRBV21-1 and TRBJ2-4; the table assigns TRBD1, which was not confirmed against the DNA. TRBV21-1 is reported as a pseudogene. The CDR3 covers 18 residues. The CDR3 sequence is CAAKGGETRDGAKNIQYF. CDR3 in DNA: TGTGCCGCTAAAGGGGGCGAAACGAGGGATGGAGCCAAAAACATTCAGTACTTC.

This clone has a single count. The chain links TRBV7-9 to TRBJ2-1, with D perhaps matching TRBD2 (6 bases). Germline V gives CDR1 SEHNR, CDR2 FQNEAQ (reference sequence). Trimming left V 4 bases short and J 0 bases short, with 22 bases between. CDR3 length: 19 residues. DNA for the CDR3: TGTGCCAGCAGCTCTGTGAGGGACTGGGACCCGAGCTCCTACAATGAGCAGTTCTTC. Amino acids: CASSSVRDWDPSSYNEQFF. Complete variable domain (other parts from reference TRBV7-9 and TRBJ2-1): DTGVSQNPRHKITKRGQNVTFRCDPISEHNRLYWYRQTLGQGPEFLTYFQNEAQLEKSRLLSDRFSAERPKGSFSTLEIQRTEQGDSAMYLCASSSVRDWDPSSYNEQFFGPGTRLTVL.

This sequence joins TRBV18 and TRBJ2-3; D not resolved. This CDR3 is built from 14 residues. With 1 base removed from V and 6 bases from J, the gap between germline ends came to 11 bases. Germline CDR1 and CDR2: KGHSH and LQKENI. CDR3 DNA sequence: TGTGCCAGCTCACCACTGGGTTCCGGGGATACGCAGTATTTT. It translates to CASSPLGSGDTQYF.

This rearrangement joins TRBV18 to TRBJ2-1; 7 positions agree with TRBD1. Looked up from germline, CDR1 is KGHSH and CDR2 is LQKENI. The CDR3 loop spans 14 amino acids. Trimming removed 3 bases from V and 10 bases from J; junction bases left unmatched: 9. The CDR3 bases are TGTGCCAGCTCACCCAGACAGGGAAACGACGAGCAGTTCTTC. Protein sequence: CASSPRQGNDEQFF.

The genes are TRBV4-1 and TRBJ2-1; D ambiguous. CDR3 length equals 17 residues. V was trimmed by 1 base and J by 0 bases, leaving 13 bases between them. Per germline, CDR1 MGHRA and CDR2 YSYEKL. The CDR3 sequence: CASSQVVVGSSYNEQFF. The CDR3 bases are TGCGCCAGCAGCCAAGTGGTCGTAGGAAGCTCCTACAATGAGCAGTTCTTC.

This clone has more than one count but fewer than ten. The chain employs TRBV4-2 and TRBJ1-4; D remains unclear. V was pared by 3 bases and J by 7 bases, with 9 bases between. Germline CDR1 is LGHNA and CDR2 is YNFKEQ. The CDR3 is 13 residues long. DNA of the CDR3: TGTGCCAGCAGCCAGGAGACAAGTGAAAAACTGTTTTTT. It specifies CASSQETSEKLFF.

V and J are TRBV7-2 and TRBJ1-4, with a tentative D call TRBD1 (5 bases). The germline CDR1 and CDR2 sequences are SGHTA and FQGNSA. The CDR3 runs 14 residues. V was pared by 1 base and J by 8 bases, with 11 bases between. CDR3 sequence (DNA): TGTGCCAGCAGCTTAGTCGGGGGTGGGGAAAAACTGTTTTTT. It yields the protein CASSLVGGGEKLFF.

This chain links TRBV9 with TRBJ2-5; tentative D call: TRBD1 (6 bases). The CDR3 is made up of 16 amino acids. V lost 4 bases and J lost 5, with 21 bases in between. Germline V gives CDR1 SGDLS, CDR2 YYNGEE. The CDR3 DNA is TGTGCCAGCAGCCCGCGGACAGACTCGGCTGGGGAGACCCAGTACTTC. Protein sequence: CASSPRTDSAGETQYF.

V gene TRBV4-1 combines with J gene TRBJ2-1; 10 nucleotides match TRBD2. V gave up 5 bases and J gave up 7 bases; unmatched junction bases: 8. Germline V gene data show CDR1 as MGHRA and CDR2 as YSYEKL. The CDR3 loop spans 15 amino acids. CDR3 sequence (DNA): TGCGCCAGCAGCTCAAGAGTGGGACTAGCGAATGAGCAGTTCTTC. It yields the protein CASSSRVGLANEQFF.

This rearrangement joins TRBV7-6 to TRBJ2-1; 10 bases are shared with TRBD2. Trimming took 0 bases from V and 4 from J; bases not matched to a gene: 3. The V gene's germline CDR1 is SGHVS and CDR2 FNYEAQ. This CDR3 spans 16 amino acids. The DNA of the CDR3 is TGTGCCAGCAGCTTAGCTATAGCGGGAGGTTACAATGAGCAGTTCTTC. Protein: CASSLAIAGGYNEQFF.

The rearrangement joins TRBV19 to TRBJ2-1; no clear D. Looked up from germline, CDR1 is LNHDA and CDR2 is SQIVND (reference sequence). The CDR3 is made up of 13 amino acids. V lost 5 bases, J lost 2 bases, and 7 bases lay in between. The CDR3 reads CASSQLTYNEQFF. The CDR3 DNA follows: TGTGCCAGTAGTCAACTTACCTACAATGAGCAGTTCTTC.

A single count supports this clone. The chain couples TRBV30 to TRBJ1-4, with D hard to call. The CDR3 extends over 15 amino acids. Trimming stripped 0 bases from V and 7 bases from J, with 15 bases between. Germline V lookup: CDR1 GTSNPN, CDR2 SVGIG (reference sequence). The CDR3: CAWSVSPRGLEKLFF. The CDR3 region has the DNA TGTGCCTGGAGTGTATCCCCACGCGGACTTGAAAAACTGTTTTTT.

This chain uses TRBV5-1 with TRBJ2-1; D remains ambiguous. V was shortened by 0 bases and J by 4 bases, with 11 bases between the two germline ends. The CDR3 has 15 residues. CDR1 SGHRS and CDR2 YFSETQ come from the germline V gene. The CDR3 region is CASSLGYLQYNEQFF. DNA of the CDR3: TGCGCCAGCAGCTTGGGCTACTTACAGTACAATGAGCAGTTCTTC.

The rearrangement joins TRBV28 to TRBJ1-4, with 7 bases fitting TRBD1. The germline CDR1 and CDR2 sequences are MDHEN and SYDVKM. Losses at the gene ends were 4 bases for V and 8 bases for J; bases not matched to a gene: 10. This CDR3 is built from 15 residues. This CDR3 reads CASSSWTGRDEKLFF. CDR3 DNA sequence: TGTGCCAGCAGTTCCTGGACAGGTCGTGACGAAAAACTGTTTTTT. The whole variable domain, remainder taken from reference TRBV28 and TRBJ1-4, is DVKVTQSSRYLVKRTGEKVFLECVQDMDHENMFWYRQDPGLGLRLIYFSYDVKMKEKGDIPEGYSVSREKKERFSLILESASTNQTSMYLCASSSWTGRDEKLFFGSGTQLSVL.

This sequence joins TRBV5-8 and TRBJ1-3, with D unclear. Germline CDR1 reads SGHTS; CDR2 reads YDEGEE. V lost 2 bases to trimming and J lost 1 base, with 7 bases between them. There are 14 residues in the CDR3. The CDR3 sequence is CASSLRGSGNTIYF. The DNA of the CDR3 is TGTGCCAGCAGCTTACGGGGATCTGGAAACACCATATATTTT. The entire variable domain, with the rest obtained from reference TRBV5-8 and TRBJ1-3, is as follows: EAGVTQSPTHLIKTRGQQATLRCSPISGHTSVYWYQQALGLGLQFLLWYDEGEERNRGNFPPRFSGRQFPNYSSELNVNALELEDSALYLCASSLRGSGNTIYFGEGSWLTVV.

The chain combines TRBV27 with TRBJ2-3; possible D gene TRBD2, 6 bases. CDR3 length equals 9 residues. From germline, CDR1 is MNHEY and CDR2 SMNVEV (reference sequence). As DNA, the CDR3 is TGTTCGGGAGATGGTACGCAGTATTTT. Translation: CSGDGTQYF.